The TCR beta chain under discussion was sequenced for a study of T cell responses to AZD1222 COVID-19 vaccine. V lost 4 bases, J lost 8 bases, and 16 bases lay in between. This CDR3 spans 14 amino acids. Germline values: CDR1 SGHDN, CDR2 FVKESK. Assay used: immunoSEQ multiplex PCR; TCRdb lists only in-frame clones, some missing. The sample lists about 120,000 clones, roughly nine tenths occurring once. Material: peripheral blood, obtained on day 0 of AZD1222 vaccination. The chain has TRBV14 and TRBJ2-3; D may correspond to TRBD1 or TRBD2 (5 bases each). This clonotype was sampled from an adult in good health. The CDR3 here is CASSPQGLRGTQYF. The CDR3 coding sequence is TGTGCCAGCAGCCCCCAGGGCCTCCGGGGTACGCAGTATTTT. The full variable domain, its missing parts supplied by reference TRBV14 and TRBJ2-3, is EAGVTQFPSHSVIEKGQTVTLRCDPISGHDNLYWYRRVMGKEIKFLLHFVKESKQDESGMPNNRFLAERTGGTYSTLKVQPAELEDSGVYFCASSPQGLRGTQYFGPGTRLTVL.